This entry features one T cell receptor (beta chain) sequence. Its antigen is unknown. One end of the junction fails to match germline, which may point to a read error. Germline-derived CDR1 and CDR2 are SSHAT and FNYEAQ (reference sequence). The CDR3 extends over 15 amino acids. This record belongs to a study of cytomegalovirus exposure and HLA in healthy donors. Among the donors, all were healthy bone marrow donors. Primers: 60 Vbeta forward and 13 Jbeta reverse. The data were produced by immunoSEQ multiplex PCR, yet TCRdb's version contains in-frame clones alone and is incomplete. The sample contains approximately 170,000 clones, roughly three quarters of which appear only once. Broader study findings: In a later analysis, a genetic analysis reported fewer productive-TCR N-insertions in an Asian-associated ancestry cluster than the cohort average. Most of the TCR beta V segments (in an earlier analysis) were productive either about 87% or about 30% of the time.

This sequence was found in a woman between 45 and 65 years old in good health and CMV-seronegative. The rearrangement uses TRBV7-7 and TRBJ2-3, with 15 bases identical to TRBD2. Sequenced input: PBMCs. Written as DNA, the CDR3 is TGTGCTAGCAGCTCGGGACTAGCGGGAGGAGATACGCAGTATTTT. Its protein product is CASSSGLAGGDTQYF.